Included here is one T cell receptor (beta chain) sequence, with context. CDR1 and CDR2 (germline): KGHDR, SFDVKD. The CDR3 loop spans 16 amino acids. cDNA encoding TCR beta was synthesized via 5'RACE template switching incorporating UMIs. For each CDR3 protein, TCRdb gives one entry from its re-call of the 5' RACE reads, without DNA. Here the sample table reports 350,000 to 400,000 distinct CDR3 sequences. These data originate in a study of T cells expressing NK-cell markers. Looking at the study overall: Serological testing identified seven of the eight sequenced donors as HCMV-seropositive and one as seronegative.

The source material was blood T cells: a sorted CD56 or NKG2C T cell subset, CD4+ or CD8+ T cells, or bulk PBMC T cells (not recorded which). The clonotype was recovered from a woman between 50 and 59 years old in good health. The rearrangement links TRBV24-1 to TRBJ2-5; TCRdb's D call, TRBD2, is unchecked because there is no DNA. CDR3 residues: CATSEGGLAGVETQYF.